The T cell receptor (beta chain) under discussion was sequenced for a study of identical twins. A word on this clonotype: The target antigen is unknown.

Findings of the study overall: Its conclusions, products of cross-sectional statistical analysis, did not come from following the same donors.

TCRdb independently ran MiXCR on the 5' RACE reads; one entry per CDR3 protein. Altogether 200,000 or so distinct CDR3 sequences are present, less than 20% being singletons, with the ten largest covering roughly two fifths. The CDR3 runs 13 residues. V gave up 8 bases and J gave up 3 bases, with 13 bases separating them. The sample was also reused in another study, on T cells expressing NK-cell markers. This second study says: In several experiments, sorting was confined to alpha-beta TCR T cells through use of an anti-gamma-delta TCR antibody. Six or seven donors showed dominant NKG2C+ clonotypes comprising about 1.0-7.5% of their CD8+ T cells.

V usage is TRBV12-3 or TRBV12-4 and J usage is TRBJ1-2; D might be TRBD1 (6 bases). The sample taken for sequencing was CD8+ T cells sorted from blood. The TCR comes from a young woman in good health. The CDR3 DNA sequence: TGTGCCAGCGCCGGACAGTTACACTATGGCTACACCTTC. Translation gives CASAGQLHYGYTF.